Below, 14 T cell receptor beta chains from the same sample are listed, as sequenced in a study of OX40 agonist ivuxolimab in advanced cancers. Clones were sequenced by immunoSEQ multiplex PCR, and TCRdb holds only the in-frame ones, with some missing. The table includes about 46,000 clones, about 87% detected once. Sequences were derived from CD4+ or CD8+ T cells sorted from blood, sampled in a trial of the OX40 agonist ivuxolimab. Receptor source: an adult with an advanced solid tumor such as melanoma, head and neck, liver or kidney cancer.

V is TRBV7-6 and J is TRBJ2-5; D unresolved. V was shortened by 1 base and J by 5 bases, with 2 bases between the two germline ends. The CDR3 runs 11 residues. Germline lookup yields CDR1 SGHVS and CDR2 FNYEAQ. The chain's CDR3 is CASSLVETQYF. The CDR3 region has the DNA TGTGCCAGCAGCTTAGTCGAGACCCAGTACTTC. Looking up the rest from reference TRBV7-6 and TRBJ2-5 gives the full variable domain: GAGVSQSPRYKVTKRGQDVALRCDPISGHVSLYWYRQALGQGPEFLTYFNYEAQQDKSGLPNDRFSAERPEGSISTLTIQRTEQRDSAMYRCASSLVETQYFGPGTRLLVL.

The chain joins TRBV6-6 to TRBJ1-1; 7 bases line up with TRBD1. J was trimmed by 5 bases and V by 5 bases; bases with no gene match: 2. CDR1 MNHNY and CDR2 SVGAGI come from the germline V gene (reference sequence). This CDR3 is built from 12 residues. The CDR3 here is CASSPGGTEAFF. The CDR3 DNA sequence: TGTGCCAGCAGTCCAGGGGGAACTGAAGCTTTCTTT.

The V call is TRBV9, the J call TRBJ1-1; 8 bases are shared with TRBD1. Unmatched junction bases numbered 8, after V lost 2 bases and J lost 11 bases. The germline gives CDR1 SGDLS, CDR2 YYNGEE. CDR3 length: 13 residues. The CDR3 reads CASSVASGGYAFF. For the CDR3, the DNA is TGTGCCAGCAGCGTCGCTTCAGGGGGCTATGCTTTCTTT.

The V gene is TRBV27, the J gene TRBJ2-3, with a weak D call TRBD1 (5 bases). Trimming removed 5 bases at V and 6 bases at J, with 15 bases between. This CDR3 is 14 amino acids long. The germline CDR1 and CDR2 sequences are MNHEY and SMNVEV (reference sequence). CDR3 protein: CASSPDGPGDTQYF. DNA of the CDR3: TGTGCCAGCAGTCCGGACGGTCCAGGGGATACGCAGTATTTT.

The chain is built from TRBV9 and TRBJ2-1, with D perhaps TRBD2 (6 bases). Germline V CDR1 and CDR2: SGDLS, YYNGEE. This CDR3 has 15 residues. Between the trimmed V and J ends, which lost 1 base and 5 bases, there was a span of 13 bases. CDR3 loop: CASSVYIAEDNEQFF. The CDR3 DNA is TGTGCCAGCAGCGTATATATAGCGGAGGACAATGAGCAGTTCTTC.

This rearrangement joins TRBV13 to TRBJ2-7; a possible D gene is TRBD1 (5 bases). CDR3 length: 13 amino acids. Per the germline V gene, CDR1 is PRHDT and CDR2 is FYEKMQ (reference sequence). The ends were cut back, 7 bases at V and 3 bases at J, with 13 bases in the middle. The DNA of the CDR3 is TGTGCCAGCAACGAAGGACAAAACTACGAGCAGTACTTC. As protein: CASNEGQNYEQYF.

The rearrangement joins TRBV7-2 to TRBJ2-1; 14 bases fit TRBD2. Looked up from germline, CDR1 is SGHTA and CDR2 is FQGNSA. CDR3 length: 15 residues. V shed 5 bases and J 10 bases; nucleotides not matched to a gene: 7. The CDR3 DNA reads as TGTGCCAGCAGCACCAGACTAGCGGGGGGGCAGGAGCAGTTCTTC. It yields the protein CASSTRLAGGQEQFF. The full variable domain, in which reference TRBV7-2 and TRBJ2-1 provide the parts outside the CDR3, is GAGVSQSPSNKVTEKGKDVELRCDPISGHTALYWYRQSLGQGLEFLIYFQGNSAPDKSGLPSDRFSAERTGGSVSTLTIQRTQQEDSAVYLCASSTRLAGGQEQFFGPGTRLTVL.

This chain connects TRBV28 to TRBJ1-1; D is ambiguous. The V end lost 6 bases, the J end lost 0 bases, and 11 bases lay between the germline ends. CDR1 and CDR2 from the germline V gene are MDHEN and SYDVKM. The length of the CDR3 is 14 residues. The CDR3 bases are TGTGCCAGCAGCCTACAGTTCATGAACACTGAAGCTTTCTTT. It translates to CASSLQFMNTEAFF.

The chain has TRBV10-3 and TRBJ2-2, with 10 bases matching TRBD2. The CDR3 contains 15 residues. Looked up from germline, CDR1 is ENHRY and CDR2 is SYGVKD. V shed 4 bases, J shed 4 bases, and the junction held 3 bases outside the gene matches. CDR3 region: CAISALAGATGELFF. CDR3 bases: TGTGCCATCAGTGCCCTAGCGGGGGCCACCGGGGAGCTGTTTTTT.

The chain couples TRBV19 to TRBJ1-1, with a possible D match to TRBD1 (5 bases). This CDR3 contains 14 residues. Germline V gene data show CDR1 as LNHDA and CDR2 as SQIVND (reference sequence). Trimming left V 2 bases short and J 5 bases short, with 12 bases between. CDR3 nucleotides: TGTGCCAGTAGTATAACGGTGGGGGGAACTGAAGCTTTCTTT. This codes for CASSITVGGTEAFF.

This sequence joins TRBV2 and TRBJ2-1, with D possibly TRBD2 on 6 matching bases. This CDR3 has 13 residues. Looked up from germline, CDR1 is SNHLY and CDR2 is FYNNEI. The V and J ends lost 5 bases and 5 bases respectively, with 10 bases between them. CDR3 DNA: TGTGCCAGCAGTCGGGGACTTAACAATGAGCAGTTCTTC. It specifies CASSRGLNNEQFF.

The chain joins TRBV2 to TRBJ2-7, with 10 bases matching TRBD1. The CDR3 totals 15 residues. Germline CDR1 is SNHLY and CDR2 is FYNNEI. Trimming removed 4 bases from V and 0 bases from J; junction bases left unmatched: 3. CDR3 sequence: CASSGGQGISYEQYF. In DNA form, the CDR3 reads TGTGCCAGCAGTGGGGGACAGGGGATCTCCTACGAGCAGTACTTC.

This clone was counted between two and nine times. This chain links TRBV30 with TRBJ1-1; D gene unclear. Looked up from germline, CDR1 is GTSNPN and CDR2 is SVGIG (reference sequence). The CDR3 length is 10 residues. Trimming shortened V by 5 bases and J by 11 bases, and 12 bases separated the two germline ends. The CDR3 nucleotides read TGTGCCTGGTATCCCCCCGAGGCTTTCTTT. This translates into CAWYPPEAFF.

The chain links TRBV7-9 to TRBJ1-6, with a weak D call TRBD1 (5 bases). The V gene lost 5 bases and the J gene lost 6 bases, with 17 bases spanning the gap. The CDR3 extends over 16 amino acids. In germline, CDR1 is SEHNR, CDR2 FQNEAQ (reference sequence). The CDR3, as DNA: TGTGCCAGCAGCCTGGAAGGGACCGCTCCTAATTCACCCCTCCACTTT. Its protein is CASSLEGTAPNSPLHF.